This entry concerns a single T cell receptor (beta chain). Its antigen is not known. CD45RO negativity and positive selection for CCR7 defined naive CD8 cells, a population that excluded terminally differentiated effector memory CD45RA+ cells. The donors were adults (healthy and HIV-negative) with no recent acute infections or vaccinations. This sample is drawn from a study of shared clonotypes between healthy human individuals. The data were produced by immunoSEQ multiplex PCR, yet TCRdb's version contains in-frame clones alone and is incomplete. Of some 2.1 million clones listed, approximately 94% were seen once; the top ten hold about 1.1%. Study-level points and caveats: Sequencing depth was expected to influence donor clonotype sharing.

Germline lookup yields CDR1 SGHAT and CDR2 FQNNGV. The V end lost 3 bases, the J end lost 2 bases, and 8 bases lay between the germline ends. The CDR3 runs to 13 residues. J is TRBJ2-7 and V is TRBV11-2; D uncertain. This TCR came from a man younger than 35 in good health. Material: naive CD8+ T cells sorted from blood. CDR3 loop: CASSFADAYEQYF. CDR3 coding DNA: TGTGCCAGCAGCTTCGCGGACGCCTACGAGCAGTACTTC.